A single sample is the source of the 8 T cell receptor beta chains below, sequenced in a study of cytomegalovirus exposure and HLA in healthy donors. Libraries were prepared by immunoSEQ multiplex PCR; TCRdb keeps only in-frame clonotypes and omits some of them. The sample includes 250,000 to 350,000 clones, more than 75% of them seen just once. Sequencing input: PBMCs. Every receptor here comes from a woman aged 18-30 years in good health and CMV-seronegative.

The rearrangement uses TRBV9 and TRBJ2-2; a weak D match, TRBD2 (6 bases). The CDR3 extends over 13 amino acids. Trimming shortened V by 2 bases and J by 6 bases, and 8 bases separated the two germline ends. CDR1 is SGDLS, CDR2 YYNGEE, per germline. The CDR3 region has the DNA TGTGCCAGCAGCGTCGGGGGATCCGGGGAGCTGTTTTTT. The encoded protein is CASSVGGSGELFF.

This chain connects TRBV30 to TRBJ2-1; 10 nucleotides agree with TRBD2. CDR3 length: 15 amino acids. J lost 3 bases, V lost 8 bases, and 10 bases had no gene match. Germline V gene lookup returns CDR1 GTSNPN and CDR2 SVGIG (reference sequence). For the CDR3, the DNA is TGTGCCGCCGGACTAGCGGAAAAAAACTACAATGAGCAGTTCTTC. Amino acid sequence: CAAGLAEKNYNEQFF.

The chain is built from TRBV27 and TRBJ2-7, with TRBD2 as a possible D gene (5 bases). The CDR3 has 14 amino acids. Trimming pared 5 bases from V and 4 bases from J, leaving 15 bases between. Germline V gene sequence: CDR1 MNHEY, CDR2 SMNVEV (reference sequence). The chain's CDR3 is CASSVSRTQYEQYF. In nucleotides, the CDR3 is TGTGCCAGCAGTGTCTCGCGGACTCAGTACGAGCAGTACTTC.

This clone is a singleton in its sample. The chain employs TRBV19 and TRBJ1-5; D is uncertain. Trimming removed 5 bases at V and 2 bases at J, with 4 bases between. CDR3 length equals 12 residues. Germline values: CDR1 LNHDA, CDR2 SQIVND (reference sequence). CDR3 protein: CASSSGNQPQHF. CDR3 nucleotides: TGTGCCAGTAGTTCGGGCAATCAGCCCCAGCATTTT.

A few counts support this clone. V usage is TRBV11-2 and J usage is TRBJ1-3; D possibly corresponds to TRBD1 (6 bases). With 5 bases removed from V and 6 bases from J, the gap between germline ends came to 17 bases. CDR3 length: 15 amino acids. Germline CDR1 is SGHAT and CDR2 is FQNNGV. This chain's CDR3 is CASSHYQGLANTIYF. CDR3 DNA: TGTGCCAGCAGCCACTACCAGGGGCTGGCAAACACCATATATTTT.

J is TRBJ2-3 and V is TRBV29-1; 7 nucleotides align to TRBD2. Losses at the gene ends were 4 bases for V and 4 bases for J; bases not matched to a gene: 5. CDR1 and CDR2 (germline): SQVTM, ANQGSEA. The CDR3 runs to 13 residues. The CDR3 nucleotides read TGCAGCGTTGCTGCGGGAGTGGCAGATACGCAGTATTTT. This codes for CSVAAGVADTQYF.

The chain recombines TRBV28 with TRBJ2-1, with 8 bases matching TRBD1. V lost 10 bases and J lost 1; bases outside the gene matches: 3. The CDR3 has 13 residues. Germline lookup yields CDR1 MDHEN and CDR2 SYDVKM. CDR3 residues: CATDRGSYNEQFF. CDR3 nucleotide sequence: TGTGCCACTGACAGGGGTTCCTACAATGAGCAGTTCTTC.

In its sample, this clone was seen once. J is TRBJ2-1 and V is TRBV28, with 7 positions matching TRBD2. V shed 5 bases, J shed 8 bases, and the junction held 3 bases outside the gene matches. The germline V gene encodes CDR1 MDHEN and CDR2 SYDVKM. This CDR3 has 12 amino acids. CDR3 amino acids: CASSPTSDEQFF. CDR3 in DNA: TGTGCCAGCAGTCCCACTAGCGATGAGCAGTTCTTC.